This T cell receptor beta chain was obtained from a study of OX40 agonist ivuxolimab in advanced cancers. The study's findings and limits: CD4+ T cells averaged fewer expanded clones than CD8+ T cells.

Here immunoSEQ multiplex PCR was the method, and the copy in TCRdb shows in-frame clones only, minus some. Among 39,000 or so clones listed, 87% were seen once. Concerning this clone: Its matching antigen is unknown. The same CDR3 also results from other DNA sequences found in this sample.

The CDR3 spans 14 residues. Trimming stripped 7 bases from V and 2 bases from J, with 12 bases between. CDR1 is LNHDA and CDR2 is SQIVND in the germline V gene (reference sequence). This chain connects TRBV19 to TRBJ1-5; D gene unclear. This TCR came from an adult with an advanced solid tumor such as melanoma, head and neck, liver or kidney cancer. This specimen was CD4+ or CD8+ T cells sorted from blood, taken in a trial of the OX40 agonist ivuxolimab. The CDR3 DNA reads TGTGCCAGTATGCAGCCGGAGCGCAATCAGCCCCAGCATTTT. It encodes CASMQPERNQPQHF. The entire variable domain, with the rest obtained from reference TRBV19 and TRBJ1-5, is as follows: DGGITQSPKYLFRKEGQNVTLSCEQNLNHDAMYWYRQDPGQGLRLIYYSQIVNDFQKGDIAEGYSVSREKKESFPLTVTSAQKNPTAFYLCASMQPERNQPQHFGDGTRLSIL.